The clone carrying this TCR beta chain came up a few times. Its target is not known. The junction departs from germline at one end; a sequencing error may be responsible. The CDR3 runs 11 residues. CDR1 and CDR2 from the germline V gene are MNHEY and SVGEGT. The sequenced template was RNA, covering the TCR beta CDR3 region. RT-PCR in the first round used HTBI primers; a second-round multiplex PCR followed. One entry per CDR3 protein, called by TCRdb with MiXCR from the multiplex PCR reads. The table shows 200,000 to 250,000 distinct CDR3 sequences, with 20% to 25% occurring only once. The data belong to a study of Graves' ophthalmopathy and Graves' hyperthyroidism. Overall study results and limits: Between ophthalmopathy and stable hyperthyroidism, a 13-signature model drew a separation with approximately 87% sensitivity and 75% to 82% specificity. Sensitivity of approximately 70% and specificity of 72.22% were achieved by the model that predicted ophthalmopathy progression.

The source material was peripheral blood. The TCR originated in a woman aged 45-65 years with Graves' ophthalmopathy. This chain joins TRBV6-2 or TRBV6-3 and TRBJ1-1; a weak D match, TRBD1 (6 bases). The CDR3 loop reads CASSRGLEALF. The DNA for the CDR3 is TGTGCCAGCAGCCGGGGGCTGGAGGCTCTCTTT.